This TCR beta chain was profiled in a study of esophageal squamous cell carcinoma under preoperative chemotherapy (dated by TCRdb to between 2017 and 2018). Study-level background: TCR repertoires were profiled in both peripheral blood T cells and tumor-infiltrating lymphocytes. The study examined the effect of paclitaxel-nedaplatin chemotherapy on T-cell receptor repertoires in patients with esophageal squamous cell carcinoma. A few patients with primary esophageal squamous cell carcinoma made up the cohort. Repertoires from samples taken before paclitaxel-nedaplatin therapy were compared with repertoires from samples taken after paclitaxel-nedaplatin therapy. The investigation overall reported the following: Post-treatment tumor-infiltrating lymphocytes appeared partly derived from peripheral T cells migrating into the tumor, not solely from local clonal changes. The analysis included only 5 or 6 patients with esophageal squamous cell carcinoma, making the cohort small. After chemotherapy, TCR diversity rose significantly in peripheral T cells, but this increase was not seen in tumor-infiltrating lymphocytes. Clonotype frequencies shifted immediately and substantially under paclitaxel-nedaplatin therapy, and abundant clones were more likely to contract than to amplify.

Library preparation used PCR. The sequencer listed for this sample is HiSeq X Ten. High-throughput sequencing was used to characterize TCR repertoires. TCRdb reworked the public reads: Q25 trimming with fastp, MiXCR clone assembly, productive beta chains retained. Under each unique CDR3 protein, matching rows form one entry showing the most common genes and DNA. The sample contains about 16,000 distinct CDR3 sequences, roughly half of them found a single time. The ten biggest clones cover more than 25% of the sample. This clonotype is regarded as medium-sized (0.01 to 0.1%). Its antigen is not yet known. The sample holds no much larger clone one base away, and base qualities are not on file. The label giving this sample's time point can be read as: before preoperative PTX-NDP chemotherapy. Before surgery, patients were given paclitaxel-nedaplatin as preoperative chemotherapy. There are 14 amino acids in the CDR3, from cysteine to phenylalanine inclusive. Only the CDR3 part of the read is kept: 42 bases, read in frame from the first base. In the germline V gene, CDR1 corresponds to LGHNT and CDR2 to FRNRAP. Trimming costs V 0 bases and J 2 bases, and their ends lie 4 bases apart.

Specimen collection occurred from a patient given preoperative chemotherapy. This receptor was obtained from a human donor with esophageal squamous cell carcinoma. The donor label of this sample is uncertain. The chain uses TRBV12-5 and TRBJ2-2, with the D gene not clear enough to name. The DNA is TGTGCTAGTGGTTTGGTACACAACACCGGGGAGCTGTTTTTT. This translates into CASGLVHNTGELFF.